This TCR beta chain was sequenced for a study of glioma-infiltrating T cells after dendritic cell vaccination. Study conclusions and caveats: TCR clonality showed no direct relationship with survival.

The germline V gene has CDR1 SGHTA and CDR2 FQGNSA. Trimming shortened V by 4 bases and J by 0 bases, and 16 bases separated the two germline ends. The CDR3 extends over 17 amino acids. Clones were sequenced by immunoSEQ multiplex PCR, and TCRdb holds only the in-frame ones, with some missing. The table lists 90,000 to 95,000 clones, approximately 78% of them singletons, with approximately 2% in the top ten. Sample time point: after dendritic cell vaccination, including at tumor progression/relapse. Before vaccination, two weeks after the third vaccination, and at progression, PBMC were collected. Worth noting for this clone: Its antigen is unidentified.

The genes are TRBV7-2 and TRBJ2-1; possibly TRBD1 for D (5 bases). The clonotype was recovered from a human donor with glioblastoma. This specimen consisted of blood, obtained after dendritic cell vaccination. CDR3 in amino acids: CASSSYPRQSSYNEQFF. The CDR3 DNA follows: TGTGCCAGCAGCTCCTACCCTCGACAGAGCTCCTACAATGAGCAGTTCTTC.